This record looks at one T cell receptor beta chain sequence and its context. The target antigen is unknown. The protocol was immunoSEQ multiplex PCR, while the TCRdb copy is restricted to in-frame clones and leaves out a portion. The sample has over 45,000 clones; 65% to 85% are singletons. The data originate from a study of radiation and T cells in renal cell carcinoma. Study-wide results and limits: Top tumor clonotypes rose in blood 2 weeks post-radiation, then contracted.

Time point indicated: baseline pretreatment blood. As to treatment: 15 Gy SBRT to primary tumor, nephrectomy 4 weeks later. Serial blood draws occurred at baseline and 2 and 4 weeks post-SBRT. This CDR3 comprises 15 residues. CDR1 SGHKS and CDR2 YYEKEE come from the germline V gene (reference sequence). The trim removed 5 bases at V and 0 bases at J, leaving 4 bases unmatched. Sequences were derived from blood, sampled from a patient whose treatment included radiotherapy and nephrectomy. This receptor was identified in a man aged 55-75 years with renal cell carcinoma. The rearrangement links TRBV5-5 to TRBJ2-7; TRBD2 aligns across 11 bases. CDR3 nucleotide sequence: TGTGCCAGCAGTCGTAGCGGGGGGGCCTCCTACGAGCAGTACTTC. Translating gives CASSRSGGASYEQYF.